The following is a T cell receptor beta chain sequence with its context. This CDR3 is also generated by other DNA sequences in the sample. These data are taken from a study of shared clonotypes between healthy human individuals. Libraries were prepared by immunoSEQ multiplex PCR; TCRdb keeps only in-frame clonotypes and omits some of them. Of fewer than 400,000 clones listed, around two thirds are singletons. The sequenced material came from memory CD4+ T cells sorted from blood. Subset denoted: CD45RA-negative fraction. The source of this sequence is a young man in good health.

The CDR3 DNA is TGCAGTGCTAGAGGGGGTTACGAGCAGTACTTC. This sequence encodes CSARGGYEQYF. This chain uses TRBV20-1 with TRBJ2-7; D unresolved. The CDR3 totals 11 residues. V lost 1 base to trimming and J lost 4 bases, with 5 bases between them. Germline V gene lookup returns CDR1 DFQATT and CDR2 SNEGSKA (reference sequence).